Each of the 18 T cell receptor beta chains below was sequenced from the same sample in a study of spatial heterogeneity in lung cancer. Described time point: sample taken at primary tumor resection. A single record per CDR3 protein comes from TCRdb applying MiXCR to the 5' RACE reads. The table includes approximately 66,000 distinct CDR3 sequences, roughly 6.4% detected once. Specimen: PBMCs, collected at surgery. These receptors all stem from a female donor with early-stage non-small cell lung cancer.

The CDR3 region is CATSRAREGTSGNTIYF. DNA of the CDR3: TGTGCCACCAGCAGGGCCAGGGAGGGAACCTCTGGAAACACCATATATTTT. The V gene is TRBV15, the J gene TRBJ1-3, with D perhaps TRBD1 (5 bases). In germline, CDR1 is LNHNV, CDR2 YYDKDF (reference sequence). V lost 3 bases to trimming and J lost 0 bases, with 15 bases between them. The CDR3 extends over 17 amino acids.

This clonotype has ten or more counts. V and J are TRBV20-1 and TRBJ1-6; tentative D call: TRBD1 (5 bases). Germline loops: CDR1 DFQATT, CDR2 SNEGSKA (reference sequence). CDR3 length: 15 amino acids. V was shortened by 2 bases and J by 8 bases, with 16 bases between the two germline ends. The CDR3 is CSARHSGRVDSPLHF. The CDR3 region has the DNA TGCAGTGCTAGACATTCGGGCAGGGTTGATTCACCCCTCCACTTT.

This clonotype was observed a few times. The chain links TRBV12-3 or TRBV12-4 to TRBJ1-3, with D perhaps TRBD1 (5 bases). This CDR3 has 15 amino acids. V was shortened by 4 bases and J by 4 bases, with 14 bases between the two germline ends. This CDR3 is CASSSGGAGGNTIYF. CDR3 nucleotide sequence: TGTGCCAGCAGTTCTGGGGGAGCGGGAGGAAACACCATATATTTT.

The chain has TRBV7-6 and TRBJ1-2; no firm D call. The CDR3 contains 14 residues. With 1 base removed from V and 6 bases from J, the gap between germline ends came to 12 bases. Germline V CDR1 and CDR2: SGHVS, FNYEAQ. The CDR3 DNA reads TGTGCCAGCAGCTTAGATAGCACCTTGGATGGCTACACCTTC. Protein: CASSLDSTLDGYTF. Looking up the rest from reference TRBV7-6 and TRBJ1-2 gives the full variable domain: GAGVSQSPRYKVTKRGQDVALRCDPISGHVSLYWYRQALGQGPEFLTYFNYEAQQDKSGLPNDRFSAERPEGSISTLTIQRTEQRDSAMYRCASSLDSTLDGYTFGSGTRLTVV.

This clonotype was detected many times. The CDR3 is CASTPGPLTQETQYF. In nucleotides, the CDR3 is TGTGCCAGCACCCCCGGTCCCCTAACCCAAGAGACCCAGTACTTC. V usage is TRBV28 and J usage is TRBJ2-5, with D uncertain. Germline values: CDR1 MDHEN, CDR2 SYDVKM. The V end was cut by 7 bases, the J end by 1 base, with 16 bases between. The CDR3 spans 15 residues.

The sample holds many counts of this clonotype. The V call is TRBV10-3, the J call TRBJ2-7, with 7 bases matching TRBD1. The J segment lost 5 bases and the V segment lost 10 bases, leaving 11 bases of the junction unmatched. The CDR3 consists of 13 residues. Looked up from germline, CDR1 is ENHRY and CDR2 is SYGVKD. CDR3 amino acids: CATSPDRAHEQYV. CDR3 coding DNA: TGTGCCACCTCACCCGACAGGGCCCACGAGCAGTACGTC.

V is TRBV5-5 and J is TRBJ2-1; a weak D match, TRBD1 (5 bases). CDR3 length equals 13 residues. Germline V gene lookup returns CDR1 SGHKS and CDR2 YYEKEE (reference sequence). V lost 4 bases and J lost 8, with 13 bases in between. The CDR3 DNA reads TGTGCCAGCAGCCACACAGGTATCGATGAGCAGTTCTTC. Translating gives CASSHTGIDEQFF.

This clonotype has only a few counts. The V call is TRBV5-4, the J call TRBJ2-1, with 12 nucleotides matching TRBD2. V gave up 0 bases and J gave up 3 bases; unmatched junction bases: 4. The CDR3 sequence is 17 residues long. In germline, CDR1 is SGHNT, CDR2 YYREEE (reference sequence). The CDR3, as DNA: TGTGCCAGCAGCTTGGCCCGACTAGCGGGAGTCTACAATGAGCAGTTCTTC. It encodes CASSLARLAGVYNEQFF.

There are many counts of this clonotype. The CDR3 DNA reads TGCAGCGTTTATGGCACCAAACGGGCTTTCTTT. It specifies CSVYGTKRAFF. The chain joins TRBV29-1 to TRBJ1-1; no reliable D call. The V and J ends lost 5 bases and 11 bases respectively, with 15 bases between them. Germline V lookup: CDR1 SQVTM, CDR2 ANQGSEA. The length of the CDR3 is 11 residues.

This clonotype was detected ten times or more. V is TRBV20-1 and J is TRBJ1-1; D is unclear. The CDR3 runs to 13 residues. Germline loops: CDR1 DFQATT, CDR2 SNEGSKA (reference sequence). Trimming pared 8 bases from V and 1 base from J, leaving 14 bases between. As DNA, the CDR3 is TGCAGTTTCCTCTTTGGACCGAACACTGAAGCTTTCTTT. This translates into CSFLFGPNTEAFF.

The sample holds many counts of this clonotype. The chain combines TRBV28 with TRBJ2-7; 8 bases align to TRBD1. CDR1 and CDR2 from the germline V gene are MDHEN and SYDVKM. The CDR3 has 14 residues. With V trimmed by 5 bases and J by 5 bases, 8 bases remained unmatched. Written as DNA, the CDR3 is TGTGCCAGCAGTCGACAGGGGACGTTCAACGAGCAGTACTTC. Its protein product is CASSRQGTFNEQYF.

This clonotype was picked up many times. The CDR3 nucleotides are TGTGCCAGCTCACGGAACAGCGACACTGAAGCTTTCTTT. Protein sequence: CASSRNSDTEAFF. The gene calls are TRBV18 and TRBJ1-1; D gene uncertain. Looked up from germline, CDR1 is KGHSH and CDR2 is LQKENI. Trimming stripped 4 bases from V and 3 bases from J, with 9 bases between. The CDR3 covers 13 residues.

This chain uses TRBV28 with TRBJ2-2, with 9 bases identical to TRBD1. V was pared by 6 bases and J by 9 bases, with 11 bases of the junction left unmatched. Germline-derived CDR1 and CDR2 are MDHEN and SYDVKM. The CDR3 runs to 15 residues. DNA for the CDR3: TGTGCCAGCAGCGATCCGGGACAGGGATCCCGGGAGCTGTTTTTT. Encoded protein: CASSDPGQGSRELFF.

This clonotype was counted at least ten times. The chain is built from TRBV7-2 and TRBJ2-5; TRBD2 matches 15 bases. Losses at the gene ends were 0 bases for V and 5 bases for J; bases not matched to a gene: 10. CDR1 is SGHTA, CDR2 FQGNSA, per germline. CDR3 size: 19 residues. CDR3 in DNA: TGTGCCAGCAGCTTAGCGATGGGGACTAGCGGGGGGACGCGGGAGACCCAGTACTTC. Translated, it gives CASSLAMGTSGGTRETQYF.

This clonotype came up many times. The rearrangement joins TRBV20-1 to TRBJ2-4, with 7 bases aligning to TRBD2. Germline V gene data show CDR1 as DFQATT and CDR2 as SNEGSKA (reference sequence). This CDR3 is 16 amino acids long. V lost 1 base, J lost 0 bases, and 6 bases stayed unmatched. The CDR3 spells CSARGVLAVAKNIQYF. Written as DNA, the CDR3 is TGCAGTGCTAGAGGGGTTCTAGCGGTAGCCAAAAACATTCAGTACTTC.

This clonotype showed up many times. The chain uses TRBV6-5 and TRBJ2-4, with 11 nucleotides matching TRBD1. V was pared by 0 bases and J by 1 base, with 8 bases of the junction left unmatched. Germline V gene lookup returns CDR1 MNHEY and CDR2 SVGAGI. The CDR3 is made up of 19 amino acids. CDR3 region: CASSYSSGGQGAAKNIQYF. The CDR3 bases are TGTGCCAGCAGTTACTCATCAGGTGGACAGGGGGCCGCCAAAAACATTCAGTACTTC.

This chain uses TRBV28 with TRBJ2-5; TRBD2 might be the D (8 bases). The CDR3 is 17 amino acids. CDR1 is MDHEN and CDR2 is SYDVKM in the germline V gene. The V and J ends lost 4 bases and 5 bases respectively, with 23 bases between them. The DNA for the CDR3 is TGTGCCAGCAGTTCGGCGGCCGGGGGGGCGGACAGGGAGACCCAGTACTTC. It codes for CASSSAAGGADRETQYF.

The chain recombines TRBV5-1 with TRBJ1-4; TRBD1 matches at 8 bases. The germline gives CDR1 SGHRS, CDR2 YFSETQ. Trimming removed 4 bases from V and 5 bases from J; junction bases left unmatched: 7. CDR3 length equals 15 residues. CDR3 coding DNA: TGCGCCAGCAGCCCAGACAGGGGAAGGAATGAAAAACTGTTTTTT. This encodes CASSPDRGRNEKLFF. The full variable domain, with the rest looked up from reference TRBV5-1 and TRBJ1-4, is KAGVTQTPRYLIKTRGQQVTLSCSPISGHRSVSWYQQTPGQGLQFLFEYFSETQRNKGNFPGRFSGRQFSNSRSEMNVSTLELGDSALYLCASSPDRGRNEKLFFGSGTQLSVL.